These 9 T cell receptor beta chains originate from one sample sequenced in a study of blood T cell repertoires in COVID-19. Sequenced by immunoSEQ multiplex PCR; TCRdb stores in-frame clones only, minus some. The data hold around 150,000 clones, with about 90% observed a single time. Material: peripheral blood. These receptor sequences come from a man aged 55 to 70 with acute or convalescent COVID-19.

The chain is built from TRBV14 and TRBJ1-4; possibly TRBD1 for D (6 bases). CDR1 and CDR2 from the germline V gene are SGHDN and FVKESK. The CDR3 contains 18 residues. V lost 0 bases to trimming and J lost 0 bases, with 14 bases between them. CDR3 loop: CASSQDRDTAATNEKLFF. The CDR3, as DNA: TGTGCCAGCAGCCAAGACCGGGACACGGCGGCAACTAATGAAAAACTGTTTTTT.

The V call is TRBV9, the J call TRBJ1-3; 7 nucleotides line up with TRBD1. Trimming cost V 3 bases and J 0 bases; bases outside gene matches: 12. The length of the CDR3 is 18 residues. Germline V CDR1 and CDR2: SGDLS, YYNGEE. The CDR3 sequence: CASSAGSPGTVSGNTIYF. CDR3 bases: TGTGCCAGCAGCGCAGGATCACCCGGGACAGTCTCTGGAAACACCATATATTTT.

The chain combines TRBV11-1 with TRBJ2-7; TRBD1 matches 9 bases. In germline, CDR1 is SGHAT, CDR2 FQDESV (reference sequence). The CDR3 is made up of 16 amino acids. Trimming at V came to 5 bases and at J to 2 bases, leaving 10 bases not matched to a gene. CDR3 residues: CASSPSGRQGAYEQYF. CDR3 nucleotide sequence: TGTGCCAGCAGCCCTAGCGGCCGACAGGGGGCCTACGAGCAGTACTTC. The complete variable domain, with remaining parts taken from reference TRBV11-1 and TRBJ2-7, reads EAEVAQSPRYKITEKSQAVAFWCDPISGHATLYWYRQILGQGPELLVQFQDESVVDDSQLPKDRFSAERLKGVDSTLKIQPAELGDSAMYLCASSPSGRQGAYEQYFGPGTRLTVT.

In DNA, the CDR3 is TGTGCCTGGACGACGGGACGGGGGAGAGGCTACACCTTC. Its translation is CAWTTGRGRGYTF. This chain links TRBV30 with TRBJ1-2; TRBD1 is a possible D gene (5 bases). From germline, CDR1 is GTSNPN and CDR2 SVGIG (reference sequence). This CDR3 has 13 amino acids. Trimming removed 4 bases from V and 8 bases from J, with 17 bases in between. Drawing the rest from reference TRBV30 and TRBJ1-2, the complete variable domain is SQTIHQWPATLVQPVGSPLSLECTVEGTSNPNLYWYRQAAGRGLQLLFYSVGIGQISSEVPQNLSASRPQDRQFILSSKKLLLSDSGFYLCAWTTGRGRGYTFGSGTRLTVV.

V usage is TRBV12-3 or TRBV12-4 and J usage is TRBJ1-2; TRBD1 is a possible D gene (6 bases). The CDR3 contains 13 residues. V dropped 5 bases and J dropped 4 bases, with 11 bases sitting between them. The CDR3 nucleotides are TGTGCCAGCAGTAAACGACAGGTCTATGGCTACACCTTC. Its protein is CASSKRQVYGYTF.

This clone appeared a single time. V gene TRBV7-9 combines with J gene TRBJ1-6; a possible D gene is TRBD1 (6 bases). This CDR3 is 16 amino acids long. Germline V CDR1 and CDR2: SEHNR, FQNEAQ (reference sequence). Trimming removed 5 bases at V and 7 bases at J, with 18 bases between. CDR3 loop: CASSRYTGTENSPLHF. In DNA form, the CDR3 reads TGTGCCAGCAGCCGTTATACAGGGACGGAAAATTCACCCCTCCACTTT.

CDR3 sequence (DNA): TGTGCCACCAGCAGAGGTCAGGGGGCCCTACTGGAAAGGCAGCCCCAGCATTTT. Translated, it gives CATSRGQGALLERQPQHF. The rearrangement joins TRBV15 to TRBJ1-5; 8 bases fit TRBD1. The ends lost 1 base at V and 7 bases at J; junction bases unmatched: 15. CDR3 length: 18 residues. Germline CDR1 is LNHNV and CDR2 is YYDKDF (reference sequence).

The rearrangement joins TRBV30 to TRBJ1-5, with TRBD1 as a possible D gene (5 bases). The length of the CDR3 is 14 residues. Germline lookup yields CDR1 GTSNPN and CDR2 SVGIG (reference sequence). Trimming took off 5 bases at V and 6 bases at J, with 17 bases between the two ends. The chain's CDR3 is CAWGKTGSGQPQHF. The CDR3 DNA sequence: TGTGCCTGGGGGAAAACAGGTTCCGGTCAGCCCCAGCATTTT.

The CDR3, as DNA: TGTGCCAGCACCCGCGGGATTAGCGGGGGGGAAGAGCAGTTCTTC. Translating it yields CASTRGISGGEEQFF. This chain uses TRBV7-9 with TRBJ2-1, with 11 nucleotides matching TRBD2. V gave up 7 bases and J gave up 10 bases; unmatched junction bases: 12. The CDR3 extends over 15 amino acids. Germline V gene lookup returns CDR1 SEHNR and CDR2 FQNEAQ (reference sequence).